The sequence of this T cell receptor (beta chain) was determined in a study of cytomegalovirus exposure and HLA in healthy donors. Only one count was recorded for this clone. Its antigen is not identified. The length of the CDR3 is 17 residues. Germline CDR1 KGHSH, CDR2 LQKENI. V was pared by 0 bases and J by 0 bases, with 15 bases between. PCR involved 60 Vbeta and 13 Jbeta primers. Produced via immunoSEQ multiplex PCR; TCRdb's table is partial and in-frame only. The repertoire includes fewer than 150,000 clones, roughly three quarters of them detected once, and roughly 4.9% sits in the top ten. Everyone who donated was a healthy bone marrow donor. Broader study findings: For most TCR beta V segments, an earlier analysis put the productive rate at about 87% or about 30% of the time. An apparent linkage of common viral pathogens to several of the most significant clusters emerged in a later analysis.

This clonotype was sampled from a woman aged 50 to 60 in good health and CMV-seronegative. The material sequenced was PBMCs. The V call is TRBV18, the J call TRBJ2-7; D may be TRBD1 (6 bases). The CDR3 reads CASSPPGWGHLSYEQYF. As DNA, the CDR3 is TGTGCCAGCTCACCACCCGGTTGGGGACACCTCTCCTACGAGCAGTACTTC.